The 21 T cell receptor beta chains below come from one sample, sequenced in a study of cytomegalovirus exposure and HLA in healthy donors. Measured with immunoSEQ multiplex PCR; TCRdb has only the in-frame clones, and not every one. The sample records more than 55,000 clones, more than 80% being singletons. The sequenced sample was PBMCs. The source of these receptors is a woman aged 18-30 years in good health and CMV-seronegative.

The chain couples TRBV27 to TRBJ2-1; 10 nucleotides align to TRBD2. This CDR3 region has 16 residues. CDR1 MNHEY and CDR2 SMNVEV come from the germline V gene (reference sequence). The ends lost 5 bases at V and 2 bases at J; junction bases unmatched: 6. CDR3 nucleotide sequence: TGTGCCAGCAGTGCATTTCTAGCGGGGGCCTACAATGAGCAGTTCTTC. Its translation is CASSAFLAGAYNEQFF.

This chain uses TRBV5-1 with TRBJ2-1, with 10 bases matching TRBD2. This CDR3 has 17 amino acids. Germline assignment: CDR1 SGHRS and CDR2 YFSETQ. Trimming took 2 bases from V and 9 from J; bases not matched to a gene: 14. CDR3 loop: CASSFNSGGTMYGEQFF. CDR3 DNA sequence: TGCGCCAGCAGCTTTAATAGCGGGGGGACGATGTATGGTGAGCAGTTCTTC.

The chain recombines TRBV19 with TRBJ1-1; D unclear. This CDR3 contains 13 residues. Trimming shortened V by 1 base and J by 6 bases, and 9 bases separated the two germline ends. The germline V gene encodes CDR1 LNHDA and CDR2 SQIVND (reference sequence). The CDR3, as DNA: TGTGCCAGTAGTATAGTGTGGCAGGCTGAAGCTTTCTTT. As protein: CASSIVWQAEAFF.

V usage is TRBV6-1 and J usage is TRBJ1-4; maybe TRBD1 (6 bases). Germline-derived CDR1 and CDR2 are MNHNS and SASEGT. This CDR3 has 16 amino acids. Trimming took 1 base from V and 4 from J, leaving 13 bases between them. The chain's CDR3 is CASSEVLGRGNEKLFF. In DNA form, the CDR3 reads TGTGCCAGCAGTGAAGTGTTGGGCAGGGGTAATGAAAAACTGTTTTTT.

The rearrangement joins TRBV15 to TRBJ2-1, with D perhaps matching TRBD2 (5 bases). Trimming took off 3 bases at V and 4 bases at J, with 19 bases between the two ends. Germline CDR1 reads LNHNV; CDR2 reads YYDKDF (reference sequence). The CDR3 runs to 17 residues. The CDR3 is CATSSQLRRSSYNEQFF. As DNA, the CDR3 is TGTGCCACCAGCAGTCAGCTTCGGAGGTCCTCGTACAATGAGCAGTTCTTC. Full variable domain (rest looked up from reference TRBV15 and TRBJ2-1): DAMVIQNPRYQVTQFGKPVTLSCSQTLNHNVMYWYQQKSSQAPKLLFHYYDKDFNNEADTPDNFQSRRPNTSFCFLDIRSPGLGDTAMYLCATSSQLRRSSYNEQFFGPGTRLTVL.

On this clone: The junction departs from germline at one end; a sequencing error may be responsible. The chain couples TRBV4-1 to TRBJ2-1; D may be TRBD2 (6 bases). The length of the CDR3 is 15 residues. Germline loops: CDR1 MGHRA, CDR2 YSYEKL. CDR3 bases: TGCGCCAGCAGCTCCCCAGGGACGGGACTTCAGGTGAAGATCTTC. It encodes CASSSPGTGLQVKIF.

This chain links TRBV5-8 with TRBJ1-3, with D unclear. V lost 0 bases to trimming and J lost 0 bases, with 7 bases between them. The V gene's germline CDR1 is SGHTS and CDR2 YDEGEE. The length of the CDR3 is 15 residues. CDR3 sequence reads: CASSLVQNSGNTIYF. The CDR3 coding sequence is TGTGCCAGCAGCTTGGTTCAGAACTCTGGAAACACCATATATTTT.

The V gene is TRBV5-4, the J gene TRBJ1-3; TRBD1 agrees at 7 bases. The CDR3 is 16 amino acids. V lost 5 bases to trimming and J lost 0 bases; unmatched junction nucleotides: 8. CDR1 and CDR2 from the germline V gene are SGHNT and YYREEE (reference sequence). CDR3 sequence (DNA): TGTGCCAGCAGTATGGACAGGTTGAGCTCTGGAAACACCATATATTTT. This gives the protein CASSMDRLSSGNTIYF.

The chain combines TRBV18 with TRBJ1-4, with D perhaps matching TRBD1 (6 bases). CDR3 length: 13 residues. Trimming took off 6 bases at V and 5 bases at J, with 10 bases between the two ends. In germline, CDR1 is KGHSH, CDR2 LQKENI. CDR3 DNA sequence: TGTGCCAGCTCCCAAGACAGGAATGAAAAACTGTTTTTT. The encoded protein is CASSQDRNEKLFF.

This rearrangement joins TRBV28 to TRBJ2-2, with 10 bases that match TRBD1. The CDR3 is 15 residues long. V lost 4 bases to trimming and J lost 6 bases; unmatched junction nucleotides: 5. Germline CDR1 MDHEN, CDR2 SYDVKM. CDR3: CASSSGQGLPGELFF. In DNA form, the CDR3 reads TGTGCCAGCAGTTCGGGACAGGGGCTTCCCGGGGAGCTGTTTTTT.

This clone was seen once. The chain joins TRBV7-9 to TRBJ2-2, with a weak D call TRBD1 (6 bases). The CDR3 sequence is 16 residues long. Germline V gives CDR1 SEHNR, CDR2 FQNEAQ (reference sequence). With 5 bases removed from V and 1 base from J, the gap between germline ends came to 14 bases. The CDR3 DNA reads as TGTGCCAGCAGCCAGGGTCAGGGGAAGAACACCGGGGAGCTGTTTTTT. Its protein is CASSQGQGKNTGELFF.

This sequence joins TRBV2 and TRBJ1-4, with D tentatively TRBD1 (6 bases). V gave up 7 bases and J gave up 0 bases, with 12 bases separating them. CDR1 and CDR2 from the germline V gene are SNHLY and FYNNEI. The CDR3 length is 15 residues. CDR3 DNA: TGTGCCAGCAATATCAGACAGGCAACTAATGAAAAACTGTTTTTT. Translating it yields CASNIRQATNEKLFF.

The V call is TRBV12-1, the J call TRBJ1-5; the tabulated D call, TRBD1, remains unverified against the DNA. TRBV12-1 is a documented pseudogene. CDR3 length: 15 amino acids. The CDR3 DNA follows: TGTGCCAGCAGCATGCAGGGATCTAGCAATCAGCCCCAGCATTTT. Translated, it gives CASSMQGSSNQPQHF.

This clone was seen a single time. This chain joins TRBV14 and TRBJ2-7, with 7 bases lining up with TRBD1. With 4 bases clipped from V and 0 bases from J, the junction kept 3 bases outside the gene matches. The CDR3 is 14 residues long. Germline loops: CDR1 SGHDN, CDR2 FVKESK. The CDR3 here is CASSLTGSSYEQYF. The CDR3 DNA is TGTGCCAGCAGCCTGACAGGGAGCTCCTACGAGCAGTACTTC.

The V gene is TRBV2, the J gene TRBJ1-2; 7 bases match TRBD1. The germline CDR1 and CDR2 sequences are SNHLY and FYNNEI. Germline trimming cut 0 bases from V and 4 bases from J; bases unmatched to any gene: 8. The CDR3 runs to 16 residues. CDR3: CASSEALPGGIYGYTF. The CDR3 DNA is TGTGCCAGCAGTGAAGCGCTTCCAGGGGGGATCTATGGCTACACCTTC.

This chain connects TRBV5-1 to TRBJ2-1; 14 positions agree with TRBD2. The CDR3 covers 20 residues. J lost 0 bases, V lost 4 bases, and 12 bases had no gene match. CDR1 and CDR2 (germline): SGHRS, YFSETQ. CDR3 protein: CASSKTSGRASSSSYNEQFF. In DNA, the CDR3 is TGCGCCAGCAGCAAGACTAGCGGGAGGGCCTCTTCGAGCTCCTACAATGAGCAGTTCTTC.

This clone appeared once. The genes are TRBV2 and TRBJ1-1, with D possibly being TRBD1 (5 bases). Germline V gene lookup returns CDR1 SNHLY and CDR2 FYNNEI. This CDR3 has 15 residues. Trimming removed 2 bases from V and 4 bases from J, with 14 bases in between. The CDR3 DNA follows: TGTGCCAGCAGTGAAAGGGGTCCGCAAAGCACTGAAGCTTTCTTT. Residues: CASSERGPQSTEAFF.

The CDR3 loop reads CASRYLDREDTGELFF. CDR3 DNA: TGTGCCAGCAGGTACCTTGACAGGGAAGACACCGGGGAGCTGTTTTTT. The genes are TRBV28 and TRBJ2-2; 7 bases fit TRBD1. This CDR3 is 16 amino acids long. V lost 6 bases to trimming and J lost 3 bases; unmatched junction nucleotides: 10. From germline, CDR1 is MDHEN and CDR2 SYDVKM.

The chain employs TRBV18 and TRBJ2-5, with a weak D call TRBD2 (6 bases). The V gene's germline CDR1 is KGHSH and CDR2 LQKENI. CDR3 size: 14 residues. V lost 5 bases and J lost 5, with 15 bases in between. As DNA, the CDR3 is TGTGCCAGCTCAATATCTAGCGTCTCGGAGACCCAGTACTTC. It is translated as CASSISSVSETQYF.

The chain couples TRBV7-9 to TRBJ2-3; weak D call: TRBD2 (7 bases). The V and J ends lost 5 bases and 0 bases respectively, with 24 bases between them. This CDR3 comprises 19 residues. Per the germline V gene, CDR1 is SEHNR and CDR2 is FQNEAQ (reference sequence). The CDR3 DNA sequence: TGTGCCAGCAGCCCCAGGGGAGGGGCGGGGGCCCGAAGCACAGATACGCAGTATTTT. It codes for CASSPRGGAGARSTDTQYF. The whole variable domain, remainder taken from reference TRBV7-9 and TRBJ2-3, is DTGVSQNPRHKITKRGQNVTFRCDPISEHNRLYWYRQTLGQGPEFLTYFQNEAQLEKSRLLSDRFSAERPKGSFSTLEIQRTEQGDSAMYLCASSPRGGAGARSTDTQYFGPGTRLTVL.

The chain recombines TRBV30 with TRBJ2-7, with a possible D match to TRBD1 (6 bases). The CDR3 covers 12 residues. CDR1 and CDR2 (germline): GTSNPN, SVGIG (reference sequence). V lost 4 bases, J lost 3 bases, and 10 bases lay in between. The CDR3 DNA follows: TGTGCCTGGACCCGGGACATCTACGAGCAGTACTTC. Translating it yields CAWTRDIYEQYF. Full variable domain (rest looked up from reference TRBV30 and TRBJ2-7): SQTIHQWPATLVQPVGSPLSLECTVEGTSNPNLYWYRQAAGRGLQLLFYSVGIGQISSEVPQNLSASRPQDRQFILSSKKLLLSDSGFYLCAWTRDIYEQYFGPGTRLTVT.